These T cell receptor beta chains were read from a single sample in a study of cytomegalovirus exposure and HLA in healthy donors. The assay was immunoSEQ multiplex PCR, and TCRdb's table has in-frame clones only and misses some. Of approximately 130,000 clones listed, 70% to 80% are singletons. The sequenced sample consisted of PBMCs. Source of these receptors: a man aged 30 to 39 in good health and CMV-seronegative. Both conserved end residues are part of each CDR3. Fields, in order: V gene, J gene, clone size, D gene, CDR3 protein, CDR3 DNA. The D gene is left open where the match is weak. Only some rows state a clone size, as once, few, many or a class for expanded clones.

v_call: TRBV5-1; j_call: TRBJ2-7; clone_size: NA; d_call: NA; cdr3_aa: CASSYAGVNDEQYF; cdr3_nt: TGCGCCAGCAGCTACGCAGGGGTAAACGACGAGCAGTACTTC
v_call: TRBV27; j_call: TRBJ2-7; clone_size: NA; d_call: NA; cdr3_aa: CASRQGPYEQYF; cdr3_nt: TGTGCCAGCAGGCAGGGTCCCTACGAGCAGTACTTC
v_call: TRBV30; j_call: TRBJ1-1; clone_size: NA; d_call: NA; cdr3_aa: CAWSVLLGGSEAFF; cdr3_nt: TGTGCCTGGAGTGTACTTTTAGGGGGTTCTGAAGCTTTCTTT
v_call: TRBV7-3; j_call: TRBJ1-2; clone_size: NA; d_call: NA; cdr3_aa: CASRRNSGPRPGYTF; cdr3_nt: TGTGCCAGCAGACGAAACTCAGGGCCTCGGCCTGGCTACACCTTC
v_call: TRBV11-2; j_call: TRBJ2-7; clone_size: NA; d_call: NA; cdr3_aa: CASSLGGSGGDEQYF; cdr3_nt: TGTGCCAGCAGCCTAGGAGGTTCGGGGGGCGACGAGCAGTACTTC
v_call: TRBV6-1; j_call: TRBJ2-7; clone_size: NA; d_call: NA; cdr3_aa: CASSVRQDFSYEQYF; cdr3_nt: TGTGCCAGCAGTGTACGACAGGACTTCTCCTACGAGCAGTACTTC
v_call: TRBV19; j_call: TRBJ1-5; clone_size: NA; d_call: TRBD1; cdr3_aa: CASSVRRGLEQPQHF; cdr3_nt: TGTGCCAGTAGTGTCCGCAGGGGGCTGGAGCAGCCCCAGCATTTT
v_call: TRBV7-9; j_call: TRBJ1-1; clone_size: NA; d_call: TRBD1; cdr3_aa: CASSSSDRVGEAFF; cdr3_nt: TGTGCCAGCAGCTCCTCGGACAGGGTTGGGGAAGCTTTCTTT
v_call: TRBV5-1; j_call: TRBJ2-3; clone_size: NA; d_call: TRBD2; cdr3_aa: CASNTPLAGATDTQYF; cdr3_nt: TGCGCCTCAAACACCCCCCTAGCGGGGGCCACAGATACGCAGTATTTT
v_call: TRBV11-3; j_call: TRBJ2-3; clone_size: NA; d_call: NA; cdr3_aa: CASSLGQAFDTQYF; cdr3_nt: TGTGCCAGCAGCTTAGGCCAGGCGTTCGATACGCAGTATTTT
v_call: TRBV27; j_call: TRBJ2-5; clone_size: NA; d_call: NA; cdr3_aa: CASSFSSDGGTQYF; cdr3_nt: TGTGCCAGCAGTTTTTCTAGCGACGGGGGGACCCAGTACTTC
v_call: TRBV5-4; j_call: TRBJ2-2; clone_size: NA; d_call: NA; cdr3_aa: CASSLDRDKTGELFF; cdr3_nt: TGTGCCAGCAGCTTGGACAGGGATAAAACCGGGGAGCTGTTTTTT
v_call: TRBV5-1; j_call: TRBJ1-1; clone_size: few; d_call: NA; cdr3_aa: CASSHTTANTEAFF; cdr3_nt: TGCGCCAGCAGCCATACGACAGCTAACACTGAAGCTTTCTTT
v_call: TRBV30; j_call: TRBJ2-7; clone_size: few; d_call: TRBD2; cdr3_aa: CAWADLGLVSGEQYF; cdr3_nt: TGTGCCTGGGCCGATTTAGGACTAGTAAGCGGCGAGCAGTACTTC
v_call: TRBV18; j_call: TRBJ1-3; clone_size: NA; d_call: NA; cdr3_aa: CASSPKESSGTTIYF; cdr3_nt: TGTGCCAGCTCACCGAAGGAGAGCTCTGGAACCACCATATATTTT
v_call: TRBV7-3; j_call: TRBJ2-3; clone_size: NA; d_call: NA; cdr3_aa: CASSLTLNLQYF; cdr3_nt: TGTGCCAGCAGCTTAACGTTAAATCTTCAGTATTTT
v_call: TRBV4-1; j_call: TRBJ2-7; clone_size: NA; d_call: NA; cdr3_aa: CASSQDGSAHYEQYF; cdr3_nt: TGCGCCAGCAGCCAAGATGGGAGTGCCCACTACGAGCAGTACTTC